This T cell receptor beta chain comes out of a study of shared clonotypes between healthy human individuals. An assay was performed, and its level was deep. Here immunoSEQ multiplex PCR was the method, and the copy in TCRdb shows in-frame clones only, minus some. Among approximately 980,000 clones listed, around 80% were seen once. The donor population consisted of healthy HIV-negative adults with no recent acute infections or vaccinations. The receptor was derived from a man aged 18 to 35 in good health. Specimen: memory CD4+ T cells sorted from blood. The subset: CD45RA-negative fraction.

The CDR3 protein is CASSVGGGTVDYGYTF. In nucleotides, the CDR3 is TGTGCCAGCAGCGTCGGGGGTGGGACAGTCGACTATGGCTACACCTTC. This chain connects TRBV9 to TRBJ1-2; 7 bases align to TRBD1. Germline trimming cut 2 bases from V and 3 bases from J; bases unmatched to any gene: 10. Germline-derived CDR1 and CDR2 are SGDLS and YYNGEE. This CDR3 is 16 amino acids long.